The rows below give T cell receptor beta chains drawn from one sample of a study of blood T cell repertoires in COVID-19. Using immunoSEQ multiplex PCR, the repertoire was profiled, and TCRdb retains in-frame clones only, with some absent. The sample lists roughly 150,000 clones; 85% to 90% were seen once. Sequenced: peripheral blood. Source of these receptors: a man aged 45-60 years who had recovered from COVID-19. Both conserved end residues are part of each CDR3. The D gene is left open where the match is weak. Part of the rows lack a size; the others show once, few, many or a class for expanded clones.

CDR3 DNA: TGTGCCAGCAGCCCCCCTGGCACAGATACGCAGTATTTT; CDR3 protein: CASSPPGTDTQYF; CDR3 length: 13; J gene: TRBJ2-3; clone size: NA; V gene: TRBV7-3; D gene: NA
CDR3 DNA: TGTGCCAGTTCAGTATCGAACACCGGGGAGCTGTTTTTT; CDR3 protein: CASSVSNTGELFF; CDR3 length: 13; J gene: TRBJ2-2; clone size: NA; V gene: TRBV12-3/TRBV12-4; D gene: NA
CDR3 DNA: TGTGCCAGCTCACCGATGGGACTGGGGCGGACCTACGAGCAGTACTTC; CDR3 protein: CASSPMGLGRTYEQYF; CDR3 length: 16; J gene: TRBJ2-7; clone size: NA; V gene: TRBV18; D gene: NA
CDR3 DNA: TGTGCCAGCTCACCAGGGACAGGGAACTCCTACGAGCAGTACTTC; CDR3 protein: CASSPGTGNSYEQYF; CDR3 length: 15; J gene: TRBJ2-7; clone size: NA; V gene: TRBV18; D gene: TRBD1
CDR3 DNA: TGTGCCAGCAGCCTCTCTTTTTTGGCCGATACGCAGTATTTT; CDR3 protein: CASSLSFLADTQYF; CDR3 length: 14; J gene: TRBJ2-3; clone size: NA; V gene: TRBV7-9; D gene: NA
CDR3 DNA: TGTGCCAGCAGTCGTCCGGGACTAGGTTCCTACGAGCAGTACTTC; CDR3 protein: CASSRPGLGSYEQYF; CDR3 length: 15; J gene: TRBJ2-7; clone size: NA; V gene: TRBV6-5; D gene: TRBD2
CDR3 DNA: TGTGCCAGCAGTTTACCCTTGACAGGGTACACTGAAGCTTTCTTT; CDR3 protein: CASSLPLTGYTEAFF; CDR3 length: 15; J gene: TRBJ1-1; clone size: NA; V gene: TRBV28; D gene: TRBD1
CDR3 DNA: TGTGCCAGCAGACAGGGGGGGGGATCACCCCTCCACTTT; CDR3 protein: CASRQGGGSPLHF; CDR3 length: 13; J gene: TRBJ1-6; clone size: NA; V gene: TRBV6-5; D gene: TRBD1
CDR3 DNA: TGTGCCAGCAGTTCTTCTAGCGGCACAGATACGCAGTATTTT; CDR3 protein: CASSSSSGTDTQYF; CDR3 length: 14; J gene: TRBJ2-3; clone size: once; V gene: TRBV6-6; D gene: NA
CDR3 DNA: TGCGCCAGCAGCTTGGACAGGGGTGAAGAGACCCAGTACTTC; CDR3 protein: CASSLDRGEETQYF; CDR3 length: 14; J gene: TRBJ2-5; clone size: NA; V gene: TRBV5-1; D gene: TRBD1
CDR3 DNA: TGTGCCAGCACGGGGGGAGCAGCCAGCGTAGGGGCCAACGTCCTGACTTTC; CDR3 protein: CASTGGAASVGANVLTF; CDR3 length: 17; J gene: TRBJ2-6; clone size: NA; V gene: TRBV28; D gene: TRBD2
CDR3 DNA: TGTGCCAGCAGCCCAGGGCATGGGACAGGGGCGTTAGATACGCAGTATTTT; CDR3 protein: CASSPGHGTGALDTQYF; CDR3 length: 17; J gene: TRBJ2-3; clone size: NA; V gene: TRBV7-3; D gene: TRBD1
CDR3 DNA: TGCGCCAGCAGCTTCTGGCAGAAAGAGACCCAGTACTTC; CDR3 protein: CASSFWQKETQYF; CDR3 length: 13; J gene: TRBJ2-5; clone size: NA; V gene: TRBV5-1; D gene: NA
CDR3 DNA: TGTGCCAGCAGCGTCGGGACAGGGAGGTACAATCAGCCCCAGCATTTT; CDR3 protein: CASSVGTGRYNQPQHF; CDR3 length: 16; J gene: TRBJ1-5; clone size: NA; V gene: TRBV5-6; D gene: TRBD1
CDR3 DNA: TGTGCCAGCAGCGAGGGAGCGAATTCACCCCTCCACTTT; CDR3 protein: CASSEGANSPLHF; CDR3 length: 13; J gene: TRBJ1-6; clone size: NA; V gene: TRBV2; D gene: NA
CDR3 DNA: TGCGCCAGCAGCTCCCCAGGGGACAGTAATGGCTACACCTTC; CDR3 protein: CASSSPGDSNGYTF; CDR3 length: 14; J gene: TRBJ1-2; clone size: NA; V gene: TRBV5-1; D gene: TRBD1
CDR3 DNA: TGTGCCAGCGGGAGGAGAGGGAACACTGAAGCTTTCTTT; CDR3 protein: CASGRRGNTEAFF; CDR3 length: 13; J gene: TRBJ1-1; clone size: once; V gene: TRBV28; D gene: NA
CDR3 DNA: TGCAGTGCTAGTGCTCGCGGGGGCGCTAACTATGGCTACACCTTC; CDR3 protein: CSASARGGANYGYTF; CDR3 length: 15; J gene: TRBJ1-2; clone size: NA; V gene: TRBV20-1; D gene: NA
CDR3 DNA: TGCGCCAGCAGCTTGGAACTAGCGGGGGGGACAGATACGCAGTATTTT; CDR3 protein: CASSLELAGGTDTQYF; CDR3 length: 16; J gene: TRBJ2-3; clone size: once; V gene: TRBV5-1; D gene: TRBD2
CDR3 DNA: TGCGCCAGCAGCTTAGACCAGGCCCACGGTGTGGAGCAGTACTTC; CDR3 protein: CASSLDQAHGVEQYF; CDR3 length: 15; J gene: TRBJ2-7; clone size: NA; V gene: TRBV5-1; D gene: NA
CDR3 DNA: TGTGCCAGCAGCTCTAGCGGGAGGGCCGAGACCCAGTACTTC; CDR3 protein: CASSSSGRAETQYF; CDR3 length: 14; J gene: TRBJ2-5; clone size: NA; V gene: TRBV7-3; D gene: TRBD2
CDR3 DNA: TGTGCCAGCAGCTTAGGCGGACAGCCCCAGCATTTT; CDR3 protein: CASSLGGQPQHF; CDR3 length: 12; J gene: TRBJ1-5; clone size: NA; V gene: TRBV7-9; D gene: NA
CDR3 DNA: TGTGCCAGCAGCTTTGAACCGGGACAGGGGGCTGAAAAACTGTTTTTT; CDR3 protein: CASSFEPGQGAEKLFF; CDR3 length: 16; J gene: TRBJ1-4; clone size: NA; V gene: TRBV5-4; D gene: TRBD1
CDR3 DNA: TGTGCCAGCAGCTTGGCGGGGGGGGAGAACACTGAAGCTTTCTTT; CDR3 protein: CASSLAGGENTEAFF; CDR3 length: 15; J gene: TRBJ1-1; clone size: NA; V gene: TRBV5-4; D gene: NA
CDR3 DNA: TGTGCCAGCAGTCGGGAAGGAATTAGGAATTCACCCCTCCACTTT; CDR3 protein: CASSREGIRNSPLHF; CDR3 length: 15; J gene: TRBJ1-6; clone size: NA; V gene: TRBV6-5; D gene: NA
CDR3 DNA: TGTGCCAGTACCCTTAGCGGGAGCGATGAGCAGTTCTTC; CDR3 protein: CASTLSGSDEQFF; CDR3 length: 13; J gene: TRBJ2-1; clone size: once; V gene: TRBV19; D gene: TRBD2
CDR3 DNA: TGTGCCAGCAGCACGACTGGATACGAGCAGTACTTC; CDR3 protein: CASSTTGYEQYF; CDR3 length: 12; J gene: TRBJ2-7; clone size: once; V gene: TRBV11-2; D gene: NA
CDR3 DNA: TGCGCCGGCTCGACAGGGGGGTTTGCAGATACGCAGTATTTT; CDR3 protein: CAGSTGGFADTQYF; CDR3 length: 14; J gene: TRBJ2-3; clone size: NA; V gene: TRBV5-1; D gene: TRBD1
CDR3 DNA: TGTGCCAGCAGTGAACCCGGGGGGTCTCAGCCCCAGCATTTT; CDR3 protein: CASSEPGGSQPQHF; CDR3 length: 14; J gene: TRBJ1-5; clone size: NA; V gene: TRBV6-1; D gene: NA
CDR3 DNA: TGTGCCAGTAGTATAGGGCGGATCTATGGCTACACCTTC; CDR3 protein: CASSIGRIYGYTF; CDR3 length: 13; J gene: TRBJ1-2; clone size: NA; V gene: TRBV19; D gene: NA
CDR3 DNA: TGTGCCAGTAGTACCTACGGACGGGGTAGCAATCAGCCCCAGCATTTT; CDR3 protein: CASSTYGRGSNQPQHF; CDR3 length: 16; J gene: TRBJ1-5; clone size: NA; V gene: TRBV19; D gene: NA
CDR3 DNA: TGTGCCAGCAGCTCACCCGGGACAGCCTACGAGCAGTACTTC; CDR3 protein: CASSSPGTAYEQYF; CDR3 length: 14; J gene: TRBJ2-7; clone size: NA; V gene: TRBV7-2; D gene: TRBD1
CDR3 DNA: TGTGCCACCCAAAGTCAGGGGAGTGGGTCCTACAATGAGCAGTTCTTC; CDR3 protein: CATQSQGSGSYNEQFF; CDR3 length: 16; J gene: TRBJ2-1; clone size: NA; V gene: TRBV10-3; D gene: NA
CDR3 DNA: TGTGCCAGCAGCTTGAGGTTTGAAGCTTTCTTT; CDR3 protein: CASSLRFEAFF; CDR3 length: 11; J gene: TRBJ1-1; clone size: NA; V gene: TRBV7-2; D gene: NA
CDR3 DNA: TGTGCCAGCAGTCCCGGGTTGACGGGGAACACTGAAGCTTTCTTT; CDR3 protein: CASSPGLTGNTEAFF; CDR3 length: 15; J gene: TRBJ1-1; clone size: NA; V gene: TRBV6-2/TRBV6-3; D gene: NA
CDR3 DNA: TGTGCCAGTAGTCCCCGCAGGGACACCGGGGAGCTGTTTTTT; CDR3 protein: CASSPRRDTGELFF; CDR3 length: 14; J gene: TRBJ2-2; clone size: NA; V gene: TRBV19; D gene: NA
CDR3 DNA: TGTGCCAGCAGCTTGGGGACAGATTATCTTCAGGGAAACACCATATATTTT; CDR3 protein: CASSLGTDYLQGNTIYF; CDR3 length: 17; J gene: TRBJ1-3; clone size: few; V gene: TRBV5-4; D gene: NA
CDR3 DNA: TGTGCCAGCTCACCGCCGGGGGGCACTGAAGCTTTCTTT; CDR3 protein: CASSPPGGTEAFF; CDR3 length: 13; J gene: TRBJ1-1; clone size: NA; V gene: TRBV18; D gene: NA
CDR3 DNA: TGCGCCAGCAGTGAGGACAGGGCTGGCGACGAGCAGTACTTC; CDR3 protein: CASSEDRAGDEQYF; CDR3 length: 14; J gene: TRBJ2-7; clone size: NA; V gene: TRBV10-1; D gene: TRBD1
CDR3 DNA: TGTGCCAGCAGCTCGTGGCCCAGCGGGGGTGCTTCCACAGATACGCAGTATTTT; CDR3 protein: CASSSWPSGGASTDTQYF; CDR3 length: 18; J gene: TRBJ2-3; clone size: NA; V gene: TRBV5-4; D gene: TRBD2
CDR3 DNA: TGTGCCAGCAGTTCGGCCGGGGGGTCTGGTGAAAAACTGTTTTTT; CDR3 protein: CASSSAGGSGEKLFF; CDR3 length: 15; J gene: TRBJ1-4; clone size: NA; V gene: TRBV28; D gene: NA
CDR3 DNA: TGTGCCAGCAGCTTAGAGGGACAGGGTAACTTCGATACGCAGTATTTT; CDR3 protein: CASSLEGQGNFDTQYF; CDR3 length: 16; J gene: TRBJ2-3; clone size: NA; V gene: TRBV11-2; D gene: TRBD1
CDR3 DNA: TGTGCCAGCAGTTACTCGAGTAGCGGGGTTAGCTGGGCCAACGTCCTGACTTTC; CDR3 protein: CASSYSSSGVSWANVLTF; CDR3 length: 18; J gene: TRBJ2-6; clone size: NA; V gene: TRBV6-2/TRBV6-3; D gene: TRBD2
CDR3 DNA: TGTGCCAGCAGCGTAGGCCCAGAGAACACTGAAGCTTTCTTT; CDR3 protein: CASSVGPENTEAFF; CDR3 length: 14; J gene: TRBJ1-1; clone size: NA; V gene: TRBV9; D gene: NA
CDR3 DNA: TGTGCCAGCAGCCCCCGGGACAGGGGGCGAGAAAAACTGTTTTTT; CDR3 protein: CASSPRDRGREKLFF; CDR3 length: 15; J gene: TRBJ1-4; clone size: NA; V gene: TRBV11-2; D gene: TRBD1
CDR3 DNA: TGTGCCACCCTAGCGGGGGGGCCCACGCAGTATTTT; CDR3 protein: CATLAGGPTQYF; CDR3 length: 12; J gene: TRBJ2-3; clone size: NA; V gene: TRBV30; D gene: TRBD2
CDR3 DNA: TGTGCCACCAGTGATGCCACCCGGACAGGAGGCTACACCTTC; CDR3 protein: CATSDATRTGGYTF; CDR3 length: 14; J gene: TRBJ1-2; clone size: NA; V gene: TRBV24-1; D gene: TRBD1
CDR3 DNA: TGTGCCAGCAGTTACGGTGGGGACAGGGGGTACCAAGAGACCCAGTACTTC; CDR3 protein: CASSYGGDRGYQETQYF; CDR3 length: 17; J gene: TRBJ2-5; clone size: NA; V gene: TRBV6-2/TRBV6-3; D gene: TRBD1